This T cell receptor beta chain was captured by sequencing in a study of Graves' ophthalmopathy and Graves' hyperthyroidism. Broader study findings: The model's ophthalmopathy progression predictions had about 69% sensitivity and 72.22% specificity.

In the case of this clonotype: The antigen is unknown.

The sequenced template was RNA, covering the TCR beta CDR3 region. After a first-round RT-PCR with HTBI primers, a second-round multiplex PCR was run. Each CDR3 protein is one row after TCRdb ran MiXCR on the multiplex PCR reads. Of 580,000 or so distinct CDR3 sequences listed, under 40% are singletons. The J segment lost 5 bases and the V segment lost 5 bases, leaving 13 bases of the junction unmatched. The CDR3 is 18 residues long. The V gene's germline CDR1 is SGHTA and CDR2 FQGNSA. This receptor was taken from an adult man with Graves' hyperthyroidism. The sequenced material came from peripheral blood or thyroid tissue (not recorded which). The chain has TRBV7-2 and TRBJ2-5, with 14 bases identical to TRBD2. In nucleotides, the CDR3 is TGTGCCAGCAGCGGAAAGGGACTAGCGGGAGCCGCAGGGGAGACCCAGTACTTC. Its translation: CASSGKGLAGAAGETQYF.